This is a list of T cell receptor beta chains from one sample in a study of radiation and T cells in renal cell carcinoma. Using immunoSEQ multiplex PCR, the repertoire was profiled, and TCRdb retains in-frame clones only, with some absent. The sample lists some 58,000 clones; around 77% were seen once. The sequencing here drew on blood, taken from a patient whose treatment included radiotherapy and nephrectomy. The source of these receptors is a man aged 55 to 70 with renal cell carcinoma. CDR3s include the opening cysteine and the closing phenylalanine or tryptophan. The D gene is left open where the match is weak. Clone size is stated in some rows and not others, as once, few, many or a class when expanded.

NA | TRBJ2-1 | TRBV27 | TRBD1 | CASSLIYRPGQGRNEQFF | TGTGCCAGCAGTTTAATTTATAGGCCGGGACAGGGAAGGAATGAGCAGTTCTTC
NA | TRBJ1-3 | TRBV30 | NA | CAWTASTFGFGNTIYF | TGTGCCTGGACCGCGTCGACTTTCGGCTTTGGAAACACCATATATTTT
NA | TRBJ2-7 | TRBV15 | NA | CATSTFPGTTSYEQYF | TGTGCCACCAGCACCTTCCCCGGGACAACCTCCTACGAGCAGTACTTC
once | TRBJ1-3 | TRBV6-1 | TRBD1 | CASSETRDSASSGNTIYF | TGTGCCAGCAGTGAGACAAGGGACAGTGCCTCCTCTGGAAACACCATATATTTT
few | TRBJ1-5 | TRBV10-3 | NA | CAISESRDQPQHF | TGTGCCATCAGTGAGTCCCGGGATCAGCCCCAGCATTTT
many | TRBJ1-1 | TRBV11-3 | TRBD1 | CASSLRQQGLRTEAFF | TGTGCCAGCAGCTTACGACAACAGGGGTTAAGAACTGAAGCTTTCTTT
NA | TRBJ2-3 | TRBV7-7 | NA | CASSLEGRGTDTQYF | TGTGCCAGCAGCTTAGAGGGGAGGGGGACAGATACGCAGTATTTT
NA | TRBJ1-2 | TRBV6-5 | NA | CASSYEANYGYTF | TGTGCCAGCAGTTACGAAGCCAACTATGGCTACACCTTC
NA | TRBJ1-5 | TRBV5-6 | TRBD1 | CASSRGDRLSNQPQHF | TGTGCCAGCAGCAGGGGGGACAGACTTAGCAATCAGCCCCAGCATTTT
NA | TRBJ1-2 | TRBV6-5 | NA | CATNVRGANYGYTF | TGTGCCACCAACGTCAGGGGTGCTAACTATGGCTACACCTTC
NA | TRBJ1-3 | TRBV6-5 | NA | CASSYSTGNTIYF | TGTGCCAGCAGTTACTCGACCGGAAACACCATATATTTT
NA | TRBJ1-4 | TRBV2 | TRBD1 | CASGRDRGYEKLFF | TGTGCCAGCGGAAGGGACAGGGGGTATGAAAAACTGTTTTTT
few | TRBJ2-7 | TRBV7-2 | TRBD2 | CASSLSSLAGYEQYF | TGTGCCAGCAGCTTATCATCACTAGCGGGCTACGAGCAGTACTTC
NA | TRBJ2-3 | TRBV21-1 | NA | CASSLPRTGTDFTDTQYF | TGTGCCAGCAGTCTCCCCCGAACCGGGACAGATTTCACAGATACGCAGTATTTT
NA | TRBJ1-1 | TRBV7-9 | NA | CASSLGPPGDTEAFF | TGTGCCAGCAGCTTAGGCCCCCCAGGGGACACTGAAGCTTTCTTT
NA | TRBJ1-6 | TRBV5-4 | NA | CASSFGTLGGGPLWGSPLHF | TGTGCCAGCAGCTTTGGGACCCTCGGGGGGGGGCCTTTATGGGGGTCACCCCTCCACTTT
few | TRBJ1-1 | TRBV7-9 | NA | CASSLGGHRRRDTEAFF | TGTGCCAGCAGCTTAGGAGGGCACAGGCGAAGGGACACTGAAGCTTTCTTT
NA | TRBJ1-5 | TRBV30 | NA | CAWSRGFNQPQHF | TGTGCCTGGAGTCGGGGGTTCAATCAGCCCCAGCATTTT
NA | TRBJ1-6 | TRBV19 | NA | CASRSTGSWNSPLHF | TGTGCCAGTAGAAGTACAGGGAGTTGGAATTCACCCCTCCACTTT
few | TRBJ1-1 | TRBV27 | TRBD1 | CASRWTGLMNTEAFF | TGTGCCAGCAGGTGGACAGGTTTGATGAACACTGAAGCTTTCTTT
NA | TRBJ2-1 | TRBV4-2 | NA | CASSQDRGGAQFF | TGTGCCAGCAGCCAAGATCGTGGCGGGGCGCAGTTCTTC
once | TRBJ1-4 | TRBV13 | NA | CASSSATGGVGKLFF | TGTGCCAGCAGCTCGGCGACAGGTGGCGTTGGAAAACTGTTTTTT
NA | TRBJ2-1 | TRBV2 | NA | CASSDVGLLEQFF | TGTGCCAGCAGTGACGTGGGGTTACTTGAGCAGTTCTTC
NA | TRBJ1-2 | TRBV4-3 | TRBD1 | CASSQAGGAAYGYTF | TGCGCCAGCAGCCAAGCAGGGGGCGCAGCTTATGGCTACACCTTC
few | TRBJ2-3 | TRBV7-9 | NA | CASSVMTSTDTQYF | TGTGCCAGCAGCGTAATGACTAGCACAGATACGCAGTATTTT
once | TRBJ1-5 | TRBV29-1 | NA | CSVGGDFSNQPQHF | TGCAGCGTTGGAGGGGACTTCAGCAATCAGCCCCAGCATTTT
NA | TRBJ2-1 | TRBV25-1 | NA | CASSELPGAVTEQFF | TGTGCCAGCAGTGAATTGCCAGGGGCCGTCACTGAGCAGTTCTTC
few | TRBJ2-3 | TRBV9 | NA | CASSVEFGTLDDRTDTQYF | TGTGCCAGCAGCGTAGAATTCGGAACCCTTGATGACCGCACAGATACGCAGTATTTT
NA | TRBJ2-5 | TRBV6-1 | NA | CASSEWDPSETQYF | TGTGCCAGCAGTGAATGGGATCCTTCAGAGACCCAGTACTTC